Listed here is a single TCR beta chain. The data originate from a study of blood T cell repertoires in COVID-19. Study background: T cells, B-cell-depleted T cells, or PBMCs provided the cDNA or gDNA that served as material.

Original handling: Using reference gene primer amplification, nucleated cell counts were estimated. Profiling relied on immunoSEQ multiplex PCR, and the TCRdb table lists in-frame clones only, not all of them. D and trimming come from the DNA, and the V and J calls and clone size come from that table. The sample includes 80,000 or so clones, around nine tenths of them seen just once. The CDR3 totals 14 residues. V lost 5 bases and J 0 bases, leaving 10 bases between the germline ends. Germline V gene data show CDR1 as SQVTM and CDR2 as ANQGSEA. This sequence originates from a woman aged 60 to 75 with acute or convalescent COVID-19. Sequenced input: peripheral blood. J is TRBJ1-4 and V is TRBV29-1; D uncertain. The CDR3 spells CSVQKRATNEKLFF. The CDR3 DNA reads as TGCAGCGTTCAAAAGAGAGCAACTAATGAAAAACTGTTTTTT.